This T cell receptor beta chain was recorded in a study of blood T cells in healthy people across ages. Whole-study results and caveats: Diversity figures based on one million T cells were deemed too low.

Then a second PCR, running roughly 6 to 11 cycles, was carried out with a sample-barcoded 5' primer and a J-beta primer mix. All samples yielded 2.5 million or more CDR3-containing paired-end reads. MiXCR, applied by TCRdb to the 5' RACE reads, yields one record per CDR3 protein. This sample has approximately 900,000 distinct CDR3 sequences; about 29% occur once, and the top ten carry 10% to 13%. CDR1 and CDR2 from the germline V gene are LGHNA and YSLEER. V lost 5 bases and J lost 6, with 14 bases in between. The CDR3 has 13 amino acids. Regarding this clonotype: Antigen unknown.

These data are also associated with another study on T cells of mothers and their children. That paper notes: Barcodes for each sample and 2-4 random nucleotides were added by the M1S primer used in the second PCR. Thymic selection shapes TCR recombination output similarly in related and unrelated pairs.

The receptor was derived from a woman between 40 and 50 years old in good health. The sequenced sample consisted of blood. This chain uses TRBV4-3 with TRBJ2-7; D is perhaps TRBD1 or TRBD2 (5 bases each). CDR3 sequence reads: CASSYGHGGEQYF. CDR3 nucleotides: TGCGCCAGCAGCTACGGACACGGAGGCGAGCAGTACTTC.